This TCR beta chain was obtained from a study of blood T cell repertoires in COVID-19. Turning to the study itself: Italy, Spain and the United States were the sources of the convalescent and acute COVID-19 samples.

The V segment lost 0 bases and the J segment 6 bases; nucleotides outside the gene matches: 2. The length of the CDR3 is 15 residues. Germline loops: CDR1 LGHDT, CDR2 YNNKEL (reference sequence). Under the authors' procedure: Reference gene primers were amplified, and this amplification served to estimate nucleated cell counts. Profiled with immunoSEQ multiplex PCR; TCRdb holds only in-frame clones, not every one. V, J and clone size derive from that table, while D and trimming were established from the DNA sequence. The data contain roughly 200,000 clones, roughly 94% of them seen just once; the ten biggest clones take up 0.7% to 0.8%. Enrollment of patients from Seattle took place during active infection, with longitudinal follow-up.

This clonotype was obtained from a man younger than 40 with COVID-19, enrolled during active disease. Sequenced sample: peripheral blood. J is TRBJ1-6 and V is TRBV3-1 (or the pseudogene TRBV3-2); 7 bases line up with TRBD1. CDR3 protein: CASSQETGVNSPLHF. The CDR3 DNA reads as TGTGCCAGCAGCCAAGAAACAGGGGTTAATTCACCCCTCCACTTT.